This entry concerns a single T cell receptor (beta chain). This record comes from a study of blood T cell repertoires in COVID-19. Original data processing: By means of reference gene primer amplification, nucleated cell counts were estimated. The assay was immunoSEQ multiplex PCR, and TCRdb's table has in-frame clones only and misses some. V and J calls and clone size follow that table, whereas D and trimming were derived from the DNA. The sample has tens of thousands of clones, 80% to 85% seen once. Germline trimming cut 2 bases from V and 2 bases from J; bases unmatched to any gene: 12. The CDR3 has 18 amino acids. Germline V gene lookup returns CDR1 MNHGY and CDR2 SAAAGT.

This clonotype was sampled from a human donor in a cohort sampled during active COVID-19. The rearrangement uses TRBV6-8 and TRBJ1-3, with TRBD1 identical over 7 bases. The sequenced sample consisted of peripheral blood. CDR3 DNA sequence: TGTGCCAGCAGTTACGCAGCGCGACAGGGTATAGCTGGAAACACCATATATTTT. It yields the protein CASSYAARQGIAGNTIYF.